One and the same sample provided the 9 T cell receptor beta chains below, sequenced in a study of blood T cells in healthy people across ages. A J-beta primer mix and a sample-barcoded 5' primer were used in a second PCR of about 6 to 12 cycles. TCRdb independently ran MiXCR on the 5' RACE reads; one entry per CDR3 protein. The table records roughly 900,000 distinct CDR3 sequences, roughly 50% of them present only once. Sequencing was done on a sample of blood. The receptors were sampled from a man in his thirties or forties in good health.

There are a few counts of this clonotype. The chain employs TRBV20-1 and TRBJ2-5, with 7 bases matching TRBD1. CDR1 and CDR2 from the germline V gene are DFQATT and SNEGSKA (reference sequence). V lost 5 bases and J lost 5; bases outside the gene matches: 8. This CDR3 is 13 amino acids long. The CDR3 protein is CSALGTARETQYF. The CDR3 nucleotides read TGCAGTGCTCTTGGGACAGCGCGGGAGACCCAGTACTTC.

This chain joins TRBV9 and TRBJ2-7; the match to TRBD1 covers 12 bases. V gave up 3 bases and J gave up 3 bases; unmatched junction bases: 4. The CDR3 totals 15 residues. CDR1 is SGDLS, CDR2 YYNGEE, per germline. The CDR3 nucleotides read TGTGCCAGCAGCGCCGGGACAGGGGGCGTCTACGAGCAGTACTTC. Residues: CASSAGTGGVYEQYF.

This clonotype came up a few times. The rearrangement joins TRBV13 to TRBJ2-5, with 8 positions matching TRBD1. Germline CDR1 and CDR2: PRHDT and FYEKMQ (reference sequence). The CDR3 contains 17 residues. V shed 5 bases, J shed 1 base, and the junction held 12 bases outside the gene matches. Written as DNA, the CDR3 is TGTGCCAGCAGCAAACTTTCAGGGGGCACCTTCCAAGAGACCCAGTACTTC. Translated: CASSKLSGGTFQETQYF.

This clonotype has a count of ten or more. The chain combines TRBV5-1 with TRBJ1-1; 7 nucleotides agree with TRBD1. Trimming removed 7 bases from V and 4 bases from J; junction bases left unmatched: 10. Germline V gene sequence: CDR1 SGHRS, CDR2 YFSETQ. The CDR3 is 14 residues long. In DNA form, the CDR3 reads TGCGCCAGCGGCCGACAGGGTCTGAGCACTGAAGCTTTCTTT. It specifies CASGRQGLSTEAFF. Together with reference TRBV5-1 and TRBJ1-1, the CDR3 gives the full variable domain: KAGVTQTPRYLIKTRGQQVTLSCSPISGHRSVSWYQQTPGQGLQFLFEYFSETQRNKGNFPGRFSGRQFSNSRSEMNVSTLELGDSALYLCASGRQGLSTEAFFGQGTRLTVV.

This clonotype was counted a few times. The rearrangement joins TRBV27 to TRBJ2-7; D perhaps matches TRBD2 (6 bases). Trimming pared 1 base from V and 3 bases from J, leaving 22 bases between. The CDR3 runs 18 residues. CDR1 MNHEY and CDR2 SMNVEV come from the germline V gene (reference sequence). CDR3 loop: CASSLYGRGFSKYYEQYF. DNA of the CDR3: TGTGCCAGCAGTTTATATGGGCGGGGTTTCTCCAAGTACTACGAGCAGTACTTC.

This chain uses TRBV20-1 with TRBJ2-7, with unresolved D. The ends were cut back, 6 bases at V and 4 bases at J, with 16 bases in the middle. The germline gives CDR1 DFQATT, CDR2 SNEGSKA (reference sequence). The CDR3 extends over 13 amino acids. CDR3: CSAPESGTYEQYF. CDR3 bases: TGCAGTGCACCCGAGTCGGGTACATACGAGCAGTACTTC.

The chain is built from TRBV29-1 and TRBJ2-7; D is unclear. Trimming pared 3 bases from V and 0 bases from J, leaving 12 bases between. The CDR3 consists of 14 residues. Germline V gene lookup returns CDR1 SQVTM and CDR2 ANQGSEA. Here the CDR3 reads CSVDVGVSSYEQYF. For the CDR3, the DNA is TGCAGCGTTGATGTTGGGGTAAGCTCCTACGAGCAGTACTTC.

This clonotype was detected once. This chain uses TRBV3-1 with TRBJ1-2; D is unresolved. V was shortened by 0 bases and J by 5 bases, with 7 bases between the two germline ends. The V gene's germline CDR1 is LGHDT and CDR2 YNNKEL (reference sequence). The CDR3 has 13 residues. CDR3: CASSQDQRYGYTF. The CDR3 DNA sequence: TGTGCCAGCAGCCAAGATCAGAGGTATGGCTACACCTTC.

The chain recombines TRBV14 with TRBJ2-7; D possibly uses TRBD1 or TRBD2 (6 bases each). The CDR3 runs 14 residues. V gave up 6 bases and J gave up 3 bases, with 15 bases separating them. The germline CDR1 and CDR2 sequences are SGHDN and FVKESK. CDR3 residues: CASSARGAVYEQYF. CDR3 sequence (DNA): TGTGCCAGCAGTGCTAGGGGGGCTGTCTACGAGCAGTACTTC.